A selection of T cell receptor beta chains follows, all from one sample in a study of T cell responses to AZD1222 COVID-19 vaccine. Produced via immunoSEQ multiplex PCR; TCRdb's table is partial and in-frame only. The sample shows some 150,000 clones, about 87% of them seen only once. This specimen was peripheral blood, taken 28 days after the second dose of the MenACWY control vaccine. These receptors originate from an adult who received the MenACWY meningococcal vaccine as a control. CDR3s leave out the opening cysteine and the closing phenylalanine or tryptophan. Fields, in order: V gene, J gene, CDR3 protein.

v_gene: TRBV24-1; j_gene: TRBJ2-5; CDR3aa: ATSDLQGRETQY
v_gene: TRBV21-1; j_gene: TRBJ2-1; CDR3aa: ASSLTSGDRDYNEQF
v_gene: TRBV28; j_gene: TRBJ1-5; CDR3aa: ASTTTQGVEQPQH
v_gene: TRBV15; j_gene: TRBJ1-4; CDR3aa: ATSRDPDSLNEKLF
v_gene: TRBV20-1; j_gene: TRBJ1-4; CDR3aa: SASFGGEEKLF
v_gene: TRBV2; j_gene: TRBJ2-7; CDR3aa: ASSGLGQY
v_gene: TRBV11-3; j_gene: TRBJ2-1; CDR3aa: ASSSGTSVYNEQF
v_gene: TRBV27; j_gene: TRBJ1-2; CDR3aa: ASRLQGSGYT
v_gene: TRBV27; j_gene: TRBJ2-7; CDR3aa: TPRLSGNKQSYEQY
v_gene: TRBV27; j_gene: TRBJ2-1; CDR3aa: ASSLRGTVFYNEQF
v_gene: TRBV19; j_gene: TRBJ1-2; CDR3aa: ASSIGQDYGYT
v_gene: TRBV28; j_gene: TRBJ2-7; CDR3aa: ASRPPQGESSYEQY
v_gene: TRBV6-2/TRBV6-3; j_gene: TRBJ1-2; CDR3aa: ASTPPGRIYYGYT
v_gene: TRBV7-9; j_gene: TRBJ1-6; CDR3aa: ASSPQPNSPLH
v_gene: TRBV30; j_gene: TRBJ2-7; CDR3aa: AWSAPYEQY
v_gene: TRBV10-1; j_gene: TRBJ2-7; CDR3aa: ASSEAGDNDEQY
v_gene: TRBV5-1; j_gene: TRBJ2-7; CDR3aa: ASSLVLAGVYEQY
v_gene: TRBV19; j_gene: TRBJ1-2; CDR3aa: ASSPSWTVANGYT
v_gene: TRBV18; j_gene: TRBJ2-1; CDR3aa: ASSPRTRGDEQF
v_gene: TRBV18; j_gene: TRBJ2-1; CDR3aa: ASSPPARVADYNEQF
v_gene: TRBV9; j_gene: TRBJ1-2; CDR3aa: ASSVGGQGNGYT
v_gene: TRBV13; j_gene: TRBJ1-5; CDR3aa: ASSLGQGSQPQH
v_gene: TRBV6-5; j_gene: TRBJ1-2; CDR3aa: ASNRPGQGVGGYT
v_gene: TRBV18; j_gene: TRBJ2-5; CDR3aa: ASSTSLAETQY
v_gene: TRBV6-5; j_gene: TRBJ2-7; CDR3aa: ASKPVGGEAYEQY
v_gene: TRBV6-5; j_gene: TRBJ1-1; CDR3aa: ASWLATGSTEAF
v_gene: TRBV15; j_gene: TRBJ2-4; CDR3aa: ATSRAPGLAGINIQY
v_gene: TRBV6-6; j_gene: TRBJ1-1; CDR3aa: ASSYQLNTEAF
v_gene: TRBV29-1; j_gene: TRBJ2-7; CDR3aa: SVLGLAGVPYEQY
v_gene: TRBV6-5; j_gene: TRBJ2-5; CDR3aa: ASYRTFQETQY
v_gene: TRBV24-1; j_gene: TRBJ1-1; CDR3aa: ATSTGSGEAF
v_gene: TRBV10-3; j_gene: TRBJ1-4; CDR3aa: AISENTGEKLF
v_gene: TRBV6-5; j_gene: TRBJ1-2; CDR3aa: ASSYAPGLGYGYT
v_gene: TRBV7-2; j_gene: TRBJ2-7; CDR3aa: ASSLQAGYYEQY
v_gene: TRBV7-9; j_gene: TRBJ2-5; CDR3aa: ASSSKLRLAGPQETQY
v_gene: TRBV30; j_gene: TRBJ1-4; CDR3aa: AWSVQGIEKLF
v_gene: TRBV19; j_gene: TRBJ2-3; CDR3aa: ASSIEIEGSGTDTQY
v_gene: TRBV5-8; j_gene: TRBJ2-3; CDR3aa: ASSLLARGEGWDTQY
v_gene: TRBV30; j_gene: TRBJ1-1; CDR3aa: AWRALTGMNTEAF
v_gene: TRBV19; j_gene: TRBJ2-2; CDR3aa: ASSSHRNTGELF
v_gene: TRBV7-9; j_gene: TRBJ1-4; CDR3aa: ASSLRATNEKLF
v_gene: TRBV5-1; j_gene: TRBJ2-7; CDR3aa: ASSLSSLAGGYEQY
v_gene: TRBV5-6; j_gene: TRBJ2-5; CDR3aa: ASSLARLTAQY
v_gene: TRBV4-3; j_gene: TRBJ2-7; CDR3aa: ASSQDSVAGGPYEQY
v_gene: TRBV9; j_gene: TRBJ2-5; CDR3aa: ASSVGGGYTSETQY
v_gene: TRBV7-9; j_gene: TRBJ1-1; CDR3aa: ASSSRQENTEAF
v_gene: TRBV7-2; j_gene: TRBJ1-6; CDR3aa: ASSPGMNNSPLH
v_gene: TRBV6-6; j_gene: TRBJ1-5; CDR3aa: ASSYPTGYQPQH
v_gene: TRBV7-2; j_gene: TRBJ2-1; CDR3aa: ASSLVGTSGNEQF
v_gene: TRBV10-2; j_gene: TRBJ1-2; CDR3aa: ASQGGAASDGYT
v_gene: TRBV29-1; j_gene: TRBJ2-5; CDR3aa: SVDYRGPRETQY
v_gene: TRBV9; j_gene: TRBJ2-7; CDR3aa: ASSVGGAQYEQY
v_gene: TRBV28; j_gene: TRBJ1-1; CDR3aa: ASRTGLGNTEAF
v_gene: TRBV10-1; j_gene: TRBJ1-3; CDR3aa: ASSEFYSQSGNTIY
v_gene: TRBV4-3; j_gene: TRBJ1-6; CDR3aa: ASSQASVGGSPLH
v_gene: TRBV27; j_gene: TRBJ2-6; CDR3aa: ASRGTSGANVLT
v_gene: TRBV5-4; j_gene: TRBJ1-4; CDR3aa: ASSSRSNEKLF
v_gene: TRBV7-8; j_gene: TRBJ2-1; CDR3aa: ASSFTPSYNEQF
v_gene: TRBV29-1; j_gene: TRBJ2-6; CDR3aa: SAPVTGSGANVLT